Below, 28 T cell receptor beta chains from the same sample are listed, as sequenced in a study of T cells in Graves' hyperthyroidism and ophthalmopathy. Researchers amplified the TCR beta CDR3 regions from RNA transcripts. The primer set for the first-round RT-PCR of the TCR CDR3 was HTBI. TCRdb reprocessed the multiplex PCR reads via MiXCR and lists one record per CDR3 protein. Of about 420,000 distinct CDR3 sequences listed, roughly 15% are singletons. What was sequenced was blood. The receptors derive from a woman between 18 and 30 years old with Graves' hyperthyroidism.

This clonotype has a count of ten or more. The genes are TRBV11-3 and TRBJ2-2; D not resolved. CDR3 length: 12 residues. CDR1 SGHNT and CDR2 YENEEA come from the germline V gene. The ends were cut back, 5 bases at V and 6 bases at J, with 7 bases in the middle. The CDR3 bases are TGTGCCAGCAGCGGGGTGGCCGGGGAGCTGTTTTTT. This gives the protein CASSGVAGELFF. The whole variable domain, remainder taken from reference TRBV11-3 and TRBJ2-2, is EAGVVQSPRYKIIEKKQPVAFWCNPISGHNTLYWYLQNLGQGPELLIRYENEEAVDDSQLPKDRFSAERLKGVDSTLKIQPAELGDSAVYLCASSGVAGELFFGEGSRLTVL.

This clonotype was counted ten times or more. This sequence joins TRBV2 and TRBJ1-1; D unresolved. CDR1 is SNHLY, CDR2 FYNNEI, per germline. This CDR3 has 17 residues. V was cut by 1 base and J by 0 bases, with 15 bases left in between. The CDR3 sequence: CASSEEASGSLNTEAFF. The DNA for the CDR3 is TGTGCCAGCAGTGAAGAGGCGTCAGGATCTCTGAACACTGAAGCTTTCTTT. Filled out from reference TRBV2 and TRBJ1-1, the complete variable domain reads EPEVTQTPSHQVTQMGQEVILRCVPISNHLYFYWYRQILGQKVEFLVSFYNNEISEKSEIFDDQFSVERPDGSNFTLKIRSTKLEDSAMYFCASSEEASGSLNTEAFFGQGTRLTVV.

In its sample, this clonotype was seen many times. The chain is built from TRBV12-5 and TRBJ2-1; tentative D call: TRBD2 (6 bases). Trimming took 5 bases from V and 5 from J, leaving 16 bases between them. Germline lookup yields CDR1 LGHNT and CDR2 FRNRAP. There are 15 residues in the CDR3. The CDR3 bases are TGTGCTAGTGGTAACCGGGACTCAAAAAACAATGAGCAGTTCTTC. It yields the protein CASGNRDSKNNEQFF.

J is TRBJ2-1 and V is TRBV10-1; TRBD2 matches at 9 bases. After removal of 3 bases from V and 4 bases from J, the junction contained 4 bases not matched to a gene. CDR1 WNHNN and CDR2 SYGVQD come from the germline V gene (reference sequence). CDR3 length: 15 amino acids. The CDR3 sequence is CASSEGAGGYNEQFF. CDR3 DNA: TGCGCCAGCAGTGAAGGCGCGGGAGGGTACAATGAGCAGTTCTTC.

This clonotype was counted many times. The V and J genes are TRBV27 and TRBJ2-1, with D hard to call. The CDR3 extends over 14 amino acids. CDR1 is MNHEY and CDR2 is SMNVEV in the germline V gene (reference sequence). V lost 3 bases and J 4 bases, leaving 10 bases between the germline ends. The CDR3 loop is CASSFTDVYNEQFF. The CDR3 nucleotides read TGTGCCAGCAGTTTCACTGACGTGTACAATGAGCAGTTCTTC.

V is TRBV6-1 and J is TRBJ1-5, with D tentatively TRBD1 (5 bases). In germline, CDR1 is MNHNS, CDR2 SASEGT. The length of the CDR3 is 16 residues. Trimming took off 2 bases at V and 4 bases at J, with 15 bases between the two ends. In DNA, the CDR3 is TGTGCCAGCAGTGAATACGCAGGGACCCTTAATCAGCCCCAGCATTTT. Translation gives CASSEYAGTLNQPQHF.

This chain uses TRBV6-5 with TRBJ1-2; D is possibly TRBD1 (6 bases). Trimming left V 0 bases short and J 4 bases short, with 12 bases between. Germline CDR1 is MNHEY and CDR2 is SVGAGI. The length of the CDR3 is 15 residues. The CDR3 region has the DNA TGTGCCAGCAGTTACTCGGGGGCAGGGACCTATGGCTACACCTTC. Protein sequence: CASSYSGAGTYGYTF.

The J gene is TRBJ2-7, the V gene TRBV5-1; 9 bases align to TRBD1. Germline V gives CDR1 SGHRS, CDR2 YFSETQ. Trimming cost V 5 bases and J 0 bases; bases outside gene matches: 6. The CDR3 consists of 15 residues. CDR3 bases: TGCGCCAGCAGTCCGGAACAGGGGGCCTCCTACGAGCAGTACTTC. Protein: CASSPEQGASYEQYF.

There are a few counts of this clonotype. The chain is built from TRBV20-1 and TRBJ2-2; D gene uncertain. The V end was cut by 6 bases, the J end by 4 bases, with 15 bases between. Germline V lookup: CDR1 DFQATT, CDR2 SNEGSKA (reference sequence). The CDR3 has 14 residues. DNA of the CDR3: TGCAGTGCAGTGCGGTCAGGTGGCACCGGGGAGCTGTTTTTT. Its protein is CSAVRSGGTGELFF.

Notes on this clonotype: At one end the junction does not follow the germline gene, possibly because of a read error. The J gene is TRBJ1-3, the V gene TRBV29-1, with D hard to call. The CDR3 loop spans 15 amino acids. Per germline, CDR1 SQVTM and CDR2 ANQGSEA. The CDR3 protein is CSVGDTGPAGNTICF. The CDR3 region has the DNA TGCAGCGTTGGGGATACGGGCCCGGCTGGAAACACCATATGTTTT.

This clonotype was seen ten or more times. The chain couples TRBV11-1 to TRBJ2-5; 12 bases match TRBD1. The CDR3 consists of 17 residues. The V and J ends lost 6 bases and 6 bases, in that order; junction bases with no gene match: 14. CDR1 is SGHAT, CDR2 FQDESV, per germline (reference sequence). CDR3 bases: TGTGCCAGCAGTTCGGCCGGGACAGGGGGCCTCGGAAAGACCCAGTACTTC. This translates into CASSSAGTGGLGKTQYF.

In its sample, this clonotype was seen many times. The rearrangement links TRBV5-6 to TRBJ1-6, with a weak D call TRBD1 (6 bases). The CDR3 consists of 16 residues. Germline loops: CDR1 SGHDT, CDR2 YYEEEE. Trimming shortened V by 0 bases and J by 3 bases, and 10 bases separated the two germline ends. CDR3: CASSLVRDIYNSPLHF. The CDR3 region has the DNA TGTGCCAGCAGCTTGGTCCGGGACATCTATAATTCACCCCTCCACTTT.

This clonotype has ten or more counts. The chain links TRBV28 to TRBJ1-3, with unresolved D. Germline V gene lookup returns CDR1 MDHEN and CDR2 SYDVKM. The CDR3 contains 13 residues. Trimming removed 6 bases from V and 1 base from J, with 7 bases in between. The CDR3 region is CASRTSSGNTIYF. The CDR3 DNA is TGTGCCAGCAGAACCTCGTCTGGAAACACCATATATTTT. Together with reference TRBV28 and TRBJ1-3, the CDR3 gives the full variable domain: DVKVTQSSRYLVKRTGEKVFLECVQDMDHENMFWYRQDPGLGLRLIYFSYDVKMKEKGDIPEGYSVSREKKERFSLILESASTNQTSMYLCASRTSSGNTIYFGEGSWLTVV.

The V gene is TRBV11-2, the J gene TRBJ2-7, with 8 bases lining up with TRBD1. The ends lost 5 bases at V and 4 bases at J; junction bases unmatched: 7. Germline assignment: CDR1 SGHAT and CDR2 FQNNGV. This CDR3 region has 14 residues. This CDR3 reads CASSGTGGPYEQYF. DNA for the CDR3: TGTGCCAGCAGCGGGACAGGCGGCCCTTACGAGCAGTACTTC.

This clonotype was counted many times. The rearrangement joins TRBV9 to TRBJ2-1; a possible D gene is TRBD2 (7 bases). The V end lost 2 bases, the J end lost 5 bases, and 20 bases lay between the germline ends. Germline V gene data show CDR1 as SGDLS and CDR2 as YYNGEE. This CDR3 comprises 17 residues. CDR3 loop: CASSVPGGGGDNNEQFF. The DNA for the CDR3 is TGTGCCAGCAGCGTCCCAGGAGGGGGGGGAGATAACAATGAGCAGTTCTTC.

This clonotype was seen repeatedly, ten times or more. CDR3 sequence reads: CSARDDGLPYNEQFF. The CDR3 DNA sequence: TGCAGTGCTAGAGACGACGGACTACCCTACAATGAGCAGTTCTTC. The V call is TRBV20-1, the J call TRBJ2-1; D is perhaps TRBD2 (6 bases). The germline V and J ends were trimmed by 0 bases and 2 bases, with 11 bases remaining between them. Germline-derived CDR1 and CDR2 are DFQATT and SNEGSKA (reference sequence). This CDR3 spans 15 amino acids.

This chain uses TRBV6-2 or TRBV6-3 with TRBJ1-3; 8 bases agree with TRBD1. The germline gives CDR1 MNHEY, CDR2 SVGEGT. This CDR3 comprises 15 residues. The J segment lost 0 bases and the V segment lost 6 bases, leaving 4 bases of the junction unmatched. CDR3 nucleotide sequence: TGTGCCAGCAGGGGACAGGAGCCCTCTGGAAACACCATATATTTT. Translation gives CASRGQEPSGNTIYF.

This clonotype was observed many times. This rearrangement joins TRBV12-3 or TRBV12-4 to TRBJ2-7; 7 bases are a match to TRBD2. Trimming cost V 5 bases and J 2 bases; bases outside gene matches: 9. The CDR3 is 15 amino acids. CDR3 in amino acids: CASSPPPAGTYEQYF. DNA of the CDR3: TGTGCCAGCAGTCCCCCCCCAGCGGGAACCTACGAGCAGTACTTC.

This clonotype was seen at least ten times. V is TRBV2 and J is TRBJ2-5, with unresolved D. Looked up from germline, CDR1 is SNHLY and CDR2 is FYNNEI. Trimming took 8 bases from V and 5 from J, leaving 12 bases between them. There are 12 residues in the CDR3. The CDR3 sequence is CASSDLSETQYF. Written as DNA, the CDR3 is TGTGCCAGCTCTGACCTTTCGGAGACCCAGTACTTC. The variable domain in full, completed from reference TRBV2 and TRBJ2-5, reads EPEVTQTPSHQVTQMGQEVILRCVPISNHLYFYWYRQILGQKVEFLVSFYNNEISEKSEIFDDQFSVERPDGSNFTLKIRSTKLEDSAMYFCASSDLSETQYFGPGTRLLVL.

The chain couples TRBV4-3 to TRBJ2-3; TRBD1 might be the D (5 bases). Germline V gives CDR1 LGHNA, CDR2 YSLEER. This CDR3 is 16 amino acids long. Deletions cut 0 bases from V and 6 bases from J, with 16 bases between. CDR3 sequence: CASSQDKGMSWDTQYF. For the CDR3, the DNA is TGCGCCAGCAGCCAAGACAAGGGGATGTCGTGGGATACGCAGTATTTT.

The J gene is TRBJ2-1, the V gene TRBV20-1, with D unclear. V gave up 4 bases and J gave up 6 bases, with 4 bases separating them. This CDR3 is 10 amino acids long. CDR1 DFQATT and CDR2 SNEGSKA come from the germline V gene (reference sequence). CDR3 bases: TGCAGTGCTAAATCCAATGAGCAGTTCTTC. It codes for CSAKSNEQFF.

The CDR3, as DNA: TGTGCCAGCAGTGAAGATGTAAATGGGGGTCGACTTGGGAGGGGAGCAACTAGGGCCAACGTCCTGACTTTC. Its protein is CASSEDVNGGRLGRGATRANVLTF. The chain employs TRBV6-1 and TRBJ2-6; 7 positions agree with TRBD2. Per germline, CDR1 MNHNS and CDR2 SASEGT. The CDR3 is 24 residues long. The V segment lost 1 base and the J segment 5 bases; nucleotides outside the gene matches: 29.

This clonotype was seen repeatedly, ten times or more. The chain recombines TRBV12-3 or TRBV12-4 with TRBJ1-5; 7 bases line up with TRBD1. V was clipped by 7 bases and J by 4 bases; unmatched bases: 10. The CDR3 length is 15 residues. The CDR3 sequence is CASNLGRGRNQPQHF. CDR3 nucleotides: TGTGCCAGCAACTTAGGGAGGGGGCGGAATCAGCCCCAGCATTTT.

This clonotype occurred many times. The rearrangement links TRBV5-1 to TRBJ1-3; 8 nucleotides align to TRBD1. Unmatched junction bases numbered 3, after V lost 4 bases and J lost 3 bases. CDR3 length equals 14 residues. CDR1 and CDR2 from the germline V gene are SGHRS and YFSETQ. This CDR3 reads CASSEGQVGNTIYF. In DNA form, the CDR3 reads TGCGCCAGCAGCGAGGGACAGGTTGGAAACACCATATATTTT.

This clonotype came up many times. The rearrangement uses TRBV25-1 and TRBJ1-2; TRBD1 agrees at 8 bases. CDR1 is MGHDK and CDR2 is SYGVNS in the germline V gene. The V segment lost 2 bases and the J segment 3 bases; nucleotides outside the gene matches: 5. The CDR3 loop spans 15 amino acids. The CDR3 bases are TGTGCCAGCAGTGAACAGACAGGGGACTACTATGGCTACACCTTC. Amino acids: CASSEQTGDYYGYTF.

The sample holds many counts of this clonotype. The J gene is TRBJ1-2, the V gene TRBV28; D is uncertain. This CDR3 is built from 12 residues. V lost 6 bases and J lost 4, with 9 bases in between. The germline gives CDR1 MDHEN, CDR2 SYDVKM. For the CDR3, the DNA is TGTGCCAGCAGGGAGGCCTTCTATGGCTACACCTTC. Translating gives CASREAFYGYTF.

Ten or more counts support this clonotype. The CDR3, as DNA: TGCAGTGCTAGCATTAAAGGGGGGGTCCAAGCTTTCTTT. It translates to CSASIKGGVQAFF. The gene calls are TRBV20-1 and TRBJ1-1; the D gene is possibly TRBD1 (6 bases). V shed 3 bases and J shed 9 bases, with 17 bases lying between them. Germline CDR1 and CDR2: DFQATT and SNEGSKA (reference sequence). The CDR3 has 13 residues.

This clonotype was observed many times. The genes are TRBV20-1 and TRBJ2-7; D perhaps matches TRBD1 (6 bases). The V gene lost 0 bases and the J gene lost 3 bases, with 18 bases spanning the gap. This CDR3 has 16 amino acids. Looked up from germline, CDR1 is DFQATT and CDR2 is SNEGSKA (reference sequence). The CDR3: CSARDFPQTGSYEQYF. The CDR3 bases are TGCAGTGCTAGAGATTTCCCACAAACAGGGAGCTACGAGCAGTACTTC.